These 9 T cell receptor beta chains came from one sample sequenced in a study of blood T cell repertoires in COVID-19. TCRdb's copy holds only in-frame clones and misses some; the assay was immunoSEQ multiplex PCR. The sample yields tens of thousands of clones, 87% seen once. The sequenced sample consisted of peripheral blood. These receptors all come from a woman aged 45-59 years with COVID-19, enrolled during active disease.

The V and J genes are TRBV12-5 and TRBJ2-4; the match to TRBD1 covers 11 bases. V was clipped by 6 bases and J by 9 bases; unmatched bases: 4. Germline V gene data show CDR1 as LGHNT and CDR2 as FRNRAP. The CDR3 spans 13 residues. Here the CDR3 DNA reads TGTGCTAGTGGACCGGGACAGGGGGGCATTCAGTACTTC. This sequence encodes CASGPGQGGIQYF.

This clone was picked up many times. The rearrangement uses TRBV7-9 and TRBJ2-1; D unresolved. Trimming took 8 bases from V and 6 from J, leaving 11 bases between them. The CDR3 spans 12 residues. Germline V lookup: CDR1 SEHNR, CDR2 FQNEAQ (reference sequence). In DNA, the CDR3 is TGTGCCAGCTCCACGTCGAGCAATGAGCAGTTCTTC. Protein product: CASSTSSNEQFF.

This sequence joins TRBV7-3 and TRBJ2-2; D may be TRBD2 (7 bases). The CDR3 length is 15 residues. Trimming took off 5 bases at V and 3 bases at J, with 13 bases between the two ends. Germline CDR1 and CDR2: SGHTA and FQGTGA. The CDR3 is CASSPRGADTGELFF. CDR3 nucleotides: TGTGCCAGCAGCCCCCGGGGGGCAGACACCGGGGAGCTGTTTTTT.

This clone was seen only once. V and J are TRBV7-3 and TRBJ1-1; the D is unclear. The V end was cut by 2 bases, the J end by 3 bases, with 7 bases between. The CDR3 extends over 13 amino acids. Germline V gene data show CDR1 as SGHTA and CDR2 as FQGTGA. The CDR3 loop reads CASSLSLHTEAFF. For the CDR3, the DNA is TGTGCCAGCAGCTTATCACTTCACACTGAAGCTTTCTTT.

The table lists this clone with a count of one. The CDR3 DNA reads TGTGCCAGCAGCTTAGGTGGGCGGGAACTCTACGAGCAGTACTTC. Translation gives CASSLGGRELYEQYF. The chain carries TRBV11-3 and TRBJ2-7, with a tentative D call TRBD2 (6 bases). Germline-derived CDR1 and CDR2 are SGHNT and YENEEA. This CDR3 is 15 amino acids long. V was clipped by 1 base and J by 3 bases, with 13 bases between them.

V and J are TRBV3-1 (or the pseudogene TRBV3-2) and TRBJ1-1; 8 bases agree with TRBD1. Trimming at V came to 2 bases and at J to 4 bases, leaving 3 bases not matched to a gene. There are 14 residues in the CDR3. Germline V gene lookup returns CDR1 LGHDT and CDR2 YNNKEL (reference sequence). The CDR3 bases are TGTGCCAGCAGCCAATTACAGGGGGGCACTGAAGCTTTCTTT. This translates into CASSQLQGGTEAFF.

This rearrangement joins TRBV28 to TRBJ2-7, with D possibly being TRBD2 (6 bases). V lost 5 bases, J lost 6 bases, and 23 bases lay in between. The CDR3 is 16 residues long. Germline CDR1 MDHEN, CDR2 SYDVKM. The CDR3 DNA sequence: TGTGCCAGCAGTCTCCAGCCGGGGGTACATCGACCCGAGCAGTACTTC. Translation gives CASSLQPGVHRPEQYF.

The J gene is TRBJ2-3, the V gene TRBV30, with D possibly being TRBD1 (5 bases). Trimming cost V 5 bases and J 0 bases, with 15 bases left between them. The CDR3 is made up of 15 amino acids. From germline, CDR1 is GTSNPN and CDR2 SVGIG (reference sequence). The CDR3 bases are TGTGCCTGGGATAATGGGGCAGTGAGCACAGATACGCAGTATTTT. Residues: CAWDNGAVSTDTQYF. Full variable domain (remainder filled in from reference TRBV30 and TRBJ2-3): SQTIHQWPATLVQPVGSPLSLECTVEGTSNPNLYWYRQAAGRGLQLLFYSVGIGQISSEVPQNLSASRPQDRQFILSSKKLLLSDSGFYLCAWDNGAVSTDTQYFGPGTRLTVL.

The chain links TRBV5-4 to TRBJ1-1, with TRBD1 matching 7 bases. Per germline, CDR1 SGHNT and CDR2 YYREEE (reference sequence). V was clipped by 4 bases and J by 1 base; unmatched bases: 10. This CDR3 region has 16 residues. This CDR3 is CASSDAVAGGNTEAFF. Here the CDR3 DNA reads TGTGCCAGCAGCGATGCAGTGGCAGGGGGGAACACTGAAGCTTTCTTT.